This T cell receptor beta chain was profiled in a study of identical twins. Whole-study findings and limits: Model-predicted out-of-frame TCR alpha sharing fell below observed values in monozygotic twins.

Template switching (which added a universal primer site) was used, and cDNA carried unique molecular identifiers. Using its own MiXCR run on the 5' RACE reads, TCRdb lists one record per CDR3 protein. The sample holds about 700,000 distinct CDR3 sequences, 6.1% seen once. In its sample, this clonotype was seen a few times. Its specificity is not known. This sequence was found in a man younger than 35 in good health. Sequencing input: naive T cells sorted from blood.

CDR3 sequence reads: CASSENGLGNEQYF. CDR3 nucleotides: TGCGCCAGCAGTGAGAACGGGCTAGGAAACGAGCAGTACTTC. The chain couples TRBV10-2 to TRBJ2-7; D is undetermined. Germline V gene sequence: CDR1 WSHSY, CDR2 SAAADI. Deletions cut 2 bases from V and 5 bases from J, with 13 bases between. This CDR3 has 14 residues.